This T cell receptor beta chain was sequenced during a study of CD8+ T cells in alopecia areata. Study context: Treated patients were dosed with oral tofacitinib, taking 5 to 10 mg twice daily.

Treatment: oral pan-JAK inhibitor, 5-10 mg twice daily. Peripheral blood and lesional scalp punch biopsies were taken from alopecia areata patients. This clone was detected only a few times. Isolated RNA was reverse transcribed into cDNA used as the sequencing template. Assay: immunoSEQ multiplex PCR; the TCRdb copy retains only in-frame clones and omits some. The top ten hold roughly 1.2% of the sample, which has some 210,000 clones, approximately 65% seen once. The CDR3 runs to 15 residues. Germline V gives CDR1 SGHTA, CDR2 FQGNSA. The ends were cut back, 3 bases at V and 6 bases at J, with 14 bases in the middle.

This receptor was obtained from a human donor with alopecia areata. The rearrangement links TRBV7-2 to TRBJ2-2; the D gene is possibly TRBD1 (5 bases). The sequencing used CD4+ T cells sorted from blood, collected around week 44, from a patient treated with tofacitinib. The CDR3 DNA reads TGTGCCAGCAGCTTTAGGGGATGGAGCGCCGGGGAGCTGTTTTTT. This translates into CASSFRGWSAGELFF.